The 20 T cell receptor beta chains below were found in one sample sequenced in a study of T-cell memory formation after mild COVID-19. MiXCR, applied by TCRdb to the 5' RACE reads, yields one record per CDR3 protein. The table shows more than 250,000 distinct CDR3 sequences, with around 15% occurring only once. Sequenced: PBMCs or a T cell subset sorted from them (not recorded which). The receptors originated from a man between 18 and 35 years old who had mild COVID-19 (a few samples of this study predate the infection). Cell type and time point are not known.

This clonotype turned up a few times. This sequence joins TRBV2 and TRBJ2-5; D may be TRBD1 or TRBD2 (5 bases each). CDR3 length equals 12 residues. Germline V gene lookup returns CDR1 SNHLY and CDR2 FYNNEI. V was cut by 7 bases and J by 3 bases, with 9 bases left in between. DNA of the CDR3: TGTGCCAGCAACCGGGACGAAGAGACCCAGTACTTC. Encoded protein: CASNRDEETQYF.

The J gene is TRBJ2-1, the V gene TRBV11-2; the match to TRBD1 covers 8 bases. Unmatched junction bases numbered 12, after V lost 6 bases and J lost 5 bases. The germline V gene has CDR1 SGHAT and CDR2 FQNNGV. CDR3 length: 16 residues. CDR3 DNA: TGTGCCAGCAGTTCAACAGGGGGGCAATCCCACAATGAGCAGTTCTTC. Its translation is CASSSTGGQSHNEQFF.

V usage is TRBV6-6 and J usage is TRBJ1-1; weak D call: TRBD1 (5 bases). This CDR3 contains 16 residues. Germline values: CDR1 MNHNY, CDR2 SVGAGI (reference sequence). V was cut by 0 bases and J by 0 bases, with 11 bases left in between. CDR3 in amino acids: CASSYSIAGVNTEAFF. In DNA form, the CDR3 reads TGTGCCAGCAGTTACTCGATTGCGGGGGTGAACACTGAAGCTTTCTTT.

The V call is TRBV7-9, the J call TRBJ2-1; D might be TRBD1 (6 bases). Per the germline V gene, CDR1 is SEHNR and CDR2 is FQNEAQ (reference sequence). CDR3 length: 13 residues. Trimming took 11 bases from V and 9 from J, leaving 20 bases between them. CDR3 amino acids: CAGGRGPFGEQFF. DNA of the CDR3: TGTGCCGGGGGCAGGGGCCCCTTCGGTGAGCAGTTCTTC.

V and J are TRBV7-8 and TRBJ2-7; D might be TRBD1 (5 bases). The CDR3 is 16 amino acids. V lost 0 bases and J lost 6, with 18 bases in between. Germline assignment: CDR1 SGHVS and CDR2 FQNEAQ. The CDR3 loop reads CASSLAPGPGPLEQYF. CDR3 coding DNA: TGTGCCAGCAGCTTAGCCCCCGGACCAGGGCCCCTCGAGCAGTACTTC. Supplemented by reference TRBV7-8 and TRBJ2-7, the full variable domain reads GAGVSQSPRYKVAKRGQDVALRCDPISGHVSLFWYQQALGQGPEFLTYFQNEAQLDKSGLPSDRFFAERPEGSVSTLKIQRTQQEDSAVYLCASSLAPGPGPLEQYFGPGTRLTVT.

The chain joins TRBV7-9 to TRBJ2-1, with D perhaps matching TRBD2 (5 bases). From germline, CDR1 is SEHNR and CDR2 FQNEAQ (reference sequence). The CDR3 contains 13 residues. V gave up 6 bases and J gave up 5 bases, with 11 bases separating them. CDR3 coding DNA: TGTGCCAGCAGAACCGGGGAGAACAATGAGCAGTTCTTC. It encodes CASRTGENNEQFF. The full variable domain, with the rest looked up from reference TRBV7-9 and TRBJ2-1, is DTGVSQNPRHKITKRGQNVTFRCDPISEHNRLYWYRQTLGQGPEFLTYFQNEAQLEKSRLLSDRFSAERPKGSFSTLEIQRTEQGDSAMYLCASRTGENNEQFFGPGTRLTVL.

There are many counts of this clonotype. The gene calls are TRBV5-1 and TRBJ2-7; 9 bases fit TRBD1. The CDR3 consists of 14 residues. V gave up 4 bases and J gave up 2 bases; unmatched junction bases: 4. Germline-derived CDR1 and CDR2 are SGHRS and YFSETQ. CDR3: CASSAGTGTYEQYF. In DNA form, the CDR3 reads TGCGCCAGCAGCGCCGGGACAGGGACCTACGAGCAGTACTTC.

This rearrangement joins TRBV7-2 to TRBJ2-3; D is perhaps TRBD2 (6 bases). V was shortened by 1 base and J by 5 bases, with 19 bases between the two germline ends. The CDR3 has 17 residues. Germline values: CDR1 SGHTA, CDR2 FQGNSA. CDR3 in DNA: TGTGCCAGCAGCTTAGTTTCCGGCGGGCTGGGGGGAGATACGCAGTATTTT. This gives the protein CASSLVSGGLGGDTQYF. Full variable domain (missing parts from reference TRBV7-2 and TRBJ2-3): GAGVSQSPSNKVTEKGKDVELRCDPISGHTALYWYRQSLGQGLEFLIYFQGNSAPDKSGLPSDRFSAERTGGSVSTLTIQRTQQEDSAVYLCASSLVSGGLGGDTQYFGPGTRLTVL.

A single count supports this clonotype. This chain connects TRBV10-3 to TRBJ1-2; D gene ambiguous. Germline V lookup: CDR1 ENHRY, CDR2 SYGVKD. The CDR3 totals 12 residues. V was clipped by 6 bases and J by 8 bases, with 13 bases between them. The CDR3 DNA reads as TGTGCCATCAGGACGCCCCCTTCCGGCTACACCTTC. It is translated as CAIRTPPSGYTF.

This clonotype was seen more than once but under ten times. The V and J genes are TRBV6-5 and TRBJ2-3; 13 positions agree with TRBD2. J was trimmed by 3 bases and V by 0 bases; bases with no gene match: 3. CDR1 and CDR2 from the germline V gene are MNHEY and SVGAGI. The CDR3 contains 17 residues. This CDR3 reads CASSYSRLAGGTDTQYF. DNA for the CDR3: TGTGCCAGCAGTTACTCGAGACTAGCGGGGGGTACAGATACGCAGTATTTT.

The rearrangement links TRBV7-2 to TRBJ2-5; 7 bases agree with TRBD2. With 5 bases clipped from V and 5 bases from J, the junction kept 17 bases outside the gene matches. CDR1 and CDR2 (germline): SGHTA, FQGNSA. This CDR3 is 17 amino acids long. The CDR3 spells CASSLSPGPGGSETQYF. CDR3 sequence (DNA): TGTGCCAGCAGCCTCTCCCCCGGTCCAGGCGGGAGTGAGACCCAGTACTTC.

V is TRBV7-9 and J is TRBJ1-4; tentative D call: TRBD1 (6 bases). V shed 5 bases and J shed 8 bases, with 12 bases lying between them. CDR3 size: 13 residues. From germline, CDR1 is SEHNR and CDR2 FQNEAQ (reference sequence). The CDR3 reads CASSEGVGEKLFF. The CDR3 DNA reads TGTGCCAGCAGCGAGGGGGTTGGAGAAAAACTGTTTTTT.

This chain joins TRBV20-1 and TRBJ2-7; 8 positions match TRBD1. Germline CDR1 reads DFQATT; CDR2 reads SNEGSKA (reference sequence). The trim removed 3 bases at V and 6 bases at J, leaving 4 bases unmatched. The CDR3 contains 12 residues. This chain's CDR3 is CSASDRGPEQYF. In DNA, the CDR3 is TGCAGTGCTAGTGACAGGGGTCCCGAGCAGTACTTC.

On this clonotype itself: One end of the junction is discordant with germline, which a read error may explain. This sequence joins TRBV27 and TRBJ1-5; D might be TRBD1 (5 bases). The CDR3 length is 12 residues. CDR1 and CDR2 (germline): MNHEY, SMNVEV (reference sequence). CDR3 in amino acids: CASSLSGGPQHF. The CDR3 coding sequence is TGTGCCAGCAGTCTATCGGGGGGGCCCCAGCATTTT.

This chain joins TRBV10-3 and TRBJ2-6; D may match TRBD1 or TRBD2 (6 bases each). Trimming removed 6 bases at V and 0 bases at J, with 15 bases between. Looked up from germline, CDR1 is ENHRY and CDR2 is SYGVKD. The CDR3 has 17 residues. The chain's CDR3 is CAISPRGVHSGANVLTF. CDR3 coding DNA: TGTGCCATCAGCCCTAGGGGGGTGCACTCTGGGGCCAACGTCCTGACTTTC.

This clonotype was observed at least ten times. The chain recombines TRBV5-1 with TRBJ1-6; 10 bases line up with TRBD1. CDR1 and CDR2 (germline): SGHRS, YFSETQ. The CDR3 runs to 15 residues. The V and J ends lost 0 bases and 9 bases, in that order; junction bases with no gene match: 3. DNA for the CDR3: TGCGCCAGCAGCTTGGAAGGGACAGGGGTTTCACCCCTCCACTTT. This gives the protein CASSLEGTGVSPLHF.

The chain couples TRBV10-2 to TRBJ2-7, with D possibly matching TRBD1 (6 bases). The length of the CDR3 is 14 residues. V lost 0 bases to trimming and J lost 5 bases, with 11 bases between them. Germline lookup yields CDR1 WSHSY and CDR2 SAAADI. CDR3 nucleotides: TGCGCCAGCAGTGAGTCGGGACATAGTGACGAGCAGTACTTC. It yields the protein CASSESGHSDEQYF.

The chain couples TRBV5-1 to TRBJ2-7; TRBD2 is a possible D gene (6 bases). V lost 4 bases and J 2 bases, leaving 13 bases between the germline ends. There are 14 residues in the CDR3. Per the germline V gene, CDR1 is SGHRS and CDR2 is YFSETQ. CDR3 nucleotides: TGCGCCAGCAGCCGGGGGTTATCAGCCTACGAGCAGTACTTC. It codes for CASSRGLSAYEQYF.

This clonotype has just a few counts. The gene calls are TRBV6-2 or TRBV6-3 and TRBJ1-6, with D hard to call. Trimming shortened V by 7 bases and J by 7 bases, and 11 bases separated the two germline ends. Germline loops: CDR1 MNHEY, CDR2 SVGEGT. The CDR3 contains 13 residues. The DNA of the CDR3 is TGTGCCAGCACCATCGAACCCAATTCACCCCTCCACTTT. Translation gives CASTIEPNSPLHF.

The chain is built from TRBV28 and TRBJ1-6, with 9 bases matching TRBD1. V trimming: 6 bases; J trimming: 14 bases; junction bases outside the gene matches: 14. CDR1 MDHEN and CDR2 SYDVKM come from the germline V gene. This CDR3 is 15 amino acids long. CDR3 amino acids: CASSLRGQGGRTLHF. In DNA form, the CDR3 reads TGTGCCAGCAGCCTACGGGGACAGGGCGGTAGGACCCTCCACTTT.